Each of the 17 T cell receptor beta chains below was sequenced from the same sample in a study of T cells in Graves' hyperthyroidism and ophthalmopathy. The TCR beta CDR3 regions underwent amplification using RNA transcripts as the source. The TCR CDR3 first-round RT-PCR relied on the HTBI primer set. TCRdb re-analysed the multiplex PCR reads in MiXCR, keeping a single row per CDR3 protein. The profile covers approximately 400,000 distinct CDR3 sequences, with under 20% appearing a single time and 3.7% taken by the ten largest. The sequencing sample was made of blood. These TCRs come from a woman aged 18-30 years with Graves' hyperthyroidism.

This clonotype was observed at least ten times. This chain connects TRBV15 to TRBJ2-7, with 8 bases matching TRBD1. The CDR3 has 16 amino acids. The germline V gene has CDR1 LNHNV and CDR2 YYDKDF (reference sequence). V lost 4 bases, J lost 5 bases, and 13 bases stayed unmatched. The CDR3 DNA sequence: TGTGCCACCAGCAAATCCCTTTTTCAGGGGGCGGACGAGCAGTACTTC. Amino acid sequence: CATSKSLFQGADEQYF.

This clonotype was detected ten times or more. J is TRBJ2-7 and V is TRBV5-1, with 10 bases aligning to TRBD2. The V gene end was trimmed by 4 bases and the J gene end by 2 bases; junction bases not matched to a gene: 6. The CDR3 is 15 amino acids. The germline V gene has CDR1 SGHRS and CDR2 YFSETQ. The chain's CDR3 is CASSQTSGAAYEQYF. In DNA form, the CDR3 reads TGCGCCAGCAGCCAAACTAGCGGGGCCGCCTACGAGCAGTACTTC.

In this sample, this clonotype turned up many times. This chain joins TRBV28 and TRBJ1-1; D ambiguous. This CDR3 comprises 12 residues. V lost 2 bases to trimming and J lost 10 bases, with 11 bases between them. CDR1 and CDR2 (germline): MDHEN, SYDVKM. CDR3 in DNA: TGTGCCAGCAGTTTAAAAGGGTTTGGAGCTTTCTTT. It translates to CASSLKGFGAFF. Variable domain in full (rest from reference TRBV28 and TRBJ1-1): DVKVTQSSRYLVKRTGEKVFLECVQDMDHENMFWYRQDPGLGLRLIYFSYDVKMKEKGDIPEGYSVSREKKERFSLILESASTNQTSMYLCASSLKGFGAFFGQGTRLTVV.

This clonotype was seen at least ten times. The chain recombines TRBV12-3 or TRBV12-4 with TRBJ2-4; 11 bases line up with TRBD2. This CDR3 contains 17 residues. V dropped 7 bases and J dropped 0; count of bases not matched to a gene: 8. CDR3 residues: CASNRTSGPLAKNIQYF. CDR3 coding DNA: TGTGCCAGCAACCGGACTAGCGGGCCCCTAGCCAAAAACATTCAGTACTTC.

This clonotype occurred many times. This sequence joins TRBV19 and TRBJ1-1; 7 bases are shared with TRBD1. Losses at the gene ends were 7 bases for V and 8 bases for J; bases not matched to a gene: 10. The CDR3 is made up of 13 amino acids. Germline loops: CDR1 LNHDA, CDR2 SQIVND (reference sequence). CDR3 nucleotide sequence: TGTGCCAGTAATACTCTCCGGGACAGAGAAGCTTTCTTT. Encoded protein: CASNTLRDREAFF.

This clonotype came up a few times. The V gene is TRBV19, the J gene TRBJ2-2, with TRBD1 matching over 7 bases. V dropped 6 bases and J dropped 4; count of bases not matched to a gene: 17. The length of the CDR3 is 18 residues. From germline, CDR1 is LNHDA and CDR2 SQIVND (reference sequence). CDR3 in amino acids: CASREEWGTATGTGELFF. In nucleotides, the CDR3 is TGTGCCAGTAGAGAGGAGTGGGGGACAGCCACGGGCACCGGGGAGCTGTTTTTT.

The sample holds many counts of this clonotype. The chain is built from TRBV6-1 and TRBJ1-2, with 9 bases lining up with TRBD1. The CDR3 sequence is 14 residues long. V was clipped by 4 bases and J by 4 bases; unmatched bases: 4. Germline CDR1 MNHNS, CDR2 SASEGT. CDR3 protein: CASSVGTGPYGYTF. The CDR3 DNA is TGTGCCAGCAGTGTGGGGACAGGGCCCTATGGCTACACCTTC.

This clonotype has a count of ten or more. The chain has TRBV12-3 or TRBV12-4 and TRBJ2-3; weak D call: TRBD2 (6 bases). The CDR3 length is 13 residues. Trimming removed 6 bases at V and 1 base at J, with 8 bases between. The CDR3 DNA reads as TGTGCCAGCAGAGAGCGGGGCACAGATACGCAGTATTTT. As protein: CASRERGTDTQYF.

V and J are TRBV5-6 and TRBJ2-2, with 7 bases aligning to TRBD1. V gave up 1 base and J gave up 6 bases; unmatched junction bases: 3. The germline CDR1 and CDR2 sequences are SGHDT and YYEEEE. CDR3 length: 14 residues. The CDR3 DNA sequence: TGTGCCAGCAGCTTGACAGGGGTGGCCGGGGAGCTGTTTTTT. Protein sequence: CASSLTGVAGELFF.

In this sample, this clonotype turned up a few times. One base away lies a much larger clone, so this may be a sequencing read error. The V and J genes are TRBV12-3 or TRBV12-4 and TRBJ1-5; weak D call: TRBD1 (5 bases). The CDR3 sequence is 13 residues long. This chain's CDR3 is CASRIDSGQPQQF. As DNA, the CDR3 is TGTGCCAGCAGAATCGACAGCGGCCAGCCCCAGCAGTTT.

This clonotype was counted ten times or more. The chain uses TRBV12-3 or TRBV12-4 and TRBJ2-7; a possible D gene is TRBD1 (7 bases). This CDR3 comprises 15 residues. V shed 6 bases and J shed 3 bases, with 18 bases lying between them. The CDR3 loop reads CASSPRQGGNYEQYF. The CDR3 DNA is TGTGCCAGCAGCCCAAGACAGGGAGGCAACTACGAGCAGTACTTC.

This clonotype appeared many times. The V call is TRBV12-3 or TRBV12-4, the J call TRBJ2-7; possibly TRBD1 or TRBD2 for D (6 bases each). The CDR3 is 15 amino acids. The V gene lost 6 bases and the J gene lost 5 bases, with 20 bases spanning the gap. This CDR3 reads CASSPPGGRLDEQYF. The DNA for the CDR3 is TGTGCCAGCAGCCCCCCCGGGGGCAGGCTAGACGAGCAGTACTTC.

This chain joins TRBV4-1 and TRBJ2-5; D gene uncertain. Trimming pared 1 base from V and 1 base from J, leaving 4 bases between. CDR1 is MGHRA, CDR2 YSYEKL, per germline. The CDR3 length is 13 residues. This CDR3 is CASSQVFQETQYF. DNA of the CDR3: TGCGCCAGCAGCCAAGTCTTCCAAGAGACCCAGTACTTC.

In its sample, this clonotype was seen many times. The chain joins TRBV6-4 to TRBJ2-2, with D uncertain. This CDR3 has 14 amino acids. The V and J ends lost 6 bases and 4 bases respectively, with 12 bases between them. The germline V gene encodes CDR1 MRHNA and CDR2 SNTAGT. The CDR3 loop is CASSGDFGTGELFF. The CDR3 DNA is TGTGCCAGCAGCGGAGACTTTGGCACCGGGGAGCTGTTTTTT.

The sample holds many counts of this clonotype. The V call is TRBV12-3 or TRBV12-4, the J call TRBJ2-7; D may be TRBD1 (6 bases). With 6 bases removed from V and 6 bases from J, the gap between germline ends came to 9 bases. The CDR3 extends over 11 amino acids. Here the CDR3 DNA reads TGTGCCAGCAGAGCCAGGGGCGAGCAGTACTTC. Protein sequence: CASRARGEQYF.

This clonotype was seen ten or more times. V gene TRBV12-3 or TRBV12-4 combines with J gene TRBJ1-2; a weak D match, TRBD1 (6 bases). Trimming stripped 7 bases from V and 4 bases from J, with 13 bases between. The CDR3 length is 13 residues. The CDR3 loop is CASTELGAYGYTF. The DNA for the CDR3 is TGTGCCAGCACCGAGCTGGGGGCCTATGGCTACACCTTC.

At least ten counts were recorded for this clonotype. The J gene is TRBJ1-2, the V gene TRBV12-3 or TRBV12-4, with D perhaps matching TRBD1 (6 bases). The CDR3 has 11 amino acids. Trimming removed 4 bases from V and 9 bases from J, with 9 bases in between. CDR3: CASSSRGSYTF. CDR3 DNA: TGTGCCAGCAGTTCAAGGGGGAGCTACACCTTC.